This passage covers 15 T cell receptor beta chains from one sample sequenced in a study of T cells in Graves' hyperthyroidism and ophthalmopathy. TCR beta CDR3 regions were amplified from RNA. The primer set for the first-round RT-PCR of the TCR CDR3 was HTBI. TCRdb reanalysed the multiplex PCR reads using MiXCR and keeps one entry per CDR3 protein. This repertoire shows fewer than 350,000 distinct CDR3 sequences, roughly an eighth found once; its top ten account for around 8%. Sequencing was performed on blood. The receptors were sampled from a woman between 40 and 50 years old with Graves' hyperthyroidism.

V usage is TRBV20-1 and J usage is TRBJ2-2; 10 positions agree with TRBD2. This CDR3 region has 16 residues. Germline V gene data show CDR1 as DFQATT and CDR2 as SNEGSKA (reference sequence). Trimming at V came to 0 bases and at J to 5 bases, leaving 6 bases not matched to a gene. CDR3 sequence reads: CSARDPLAGLTGELFF. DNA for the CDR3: TGCAGTGCTAGAGACCCACTAGCGGGACTTACCGGGGAGCTGTTTTTT.

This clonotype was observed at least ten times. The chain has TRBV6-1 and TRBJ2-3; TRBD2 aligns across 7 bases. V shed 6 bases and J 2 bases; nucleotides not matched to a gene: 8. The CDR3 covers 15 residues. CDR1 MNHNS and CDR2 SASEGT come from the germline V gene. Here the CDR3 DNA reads TGTGCCAGCAGGAAACCGGGACTATACACAGATACGCAGTATTTT. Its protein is CASRKPGLYTDTQYF.

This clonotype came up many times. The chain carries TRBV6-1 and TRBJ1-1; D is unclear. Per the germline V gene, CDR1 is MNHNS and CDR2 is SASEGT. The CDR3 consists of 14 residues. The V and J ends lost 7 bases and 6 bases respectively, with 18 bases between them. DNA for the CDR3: TGTGCCAGCAAAAAGGACGACCTACGGGCTGAAGCTTTCTTT. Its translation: CASKKDDLRAEAFF.

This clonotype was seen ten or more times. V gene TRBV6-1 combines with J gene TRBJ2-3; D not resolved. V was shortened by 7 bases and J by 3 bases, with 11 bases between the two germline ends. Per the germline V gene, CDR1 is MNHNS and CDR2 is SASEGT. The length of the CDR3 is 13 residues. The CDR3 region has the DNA TGTGCCAGCAAGAAGGGTCGGACAGATACGCAGTATTTT. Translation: CASKKGRTDTQYF.

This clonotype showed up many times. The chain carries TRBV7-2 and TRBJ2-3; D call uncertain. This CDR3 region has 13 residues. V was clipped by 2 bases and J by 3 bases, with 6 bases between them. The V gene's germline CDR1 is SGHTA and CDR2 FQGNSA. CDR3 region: CASSLSFTDTQYF. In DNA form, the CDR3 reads TGTGCCAGCAGCTTATCGTTTACAGATACGCAGTATTTT.

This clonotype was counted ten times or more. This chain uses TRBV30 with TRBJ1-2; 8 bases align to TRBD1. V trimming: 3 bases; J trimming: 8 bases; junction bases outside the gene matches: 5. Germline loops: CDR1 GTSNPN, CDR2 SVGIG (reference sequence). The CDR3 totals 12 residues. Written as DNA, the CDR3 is TGTGCCTGGAGCAGGGGGCAGGGCGGCTACACCTTC. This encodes CAWSRGQGGYTF.

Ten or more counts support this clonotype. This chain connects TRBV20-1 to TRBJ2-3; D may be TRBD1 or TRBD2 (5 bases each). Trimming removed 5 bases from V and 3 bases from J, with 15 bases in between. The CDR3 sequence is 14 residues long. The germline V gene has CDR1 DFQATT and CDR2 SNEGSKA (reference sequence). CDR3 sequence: CSAGDPRGTDTQYF. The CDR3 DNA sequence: TGCAGTGCTGGGGACCCCCGAGGTACAGATACGCAGTATTTT.

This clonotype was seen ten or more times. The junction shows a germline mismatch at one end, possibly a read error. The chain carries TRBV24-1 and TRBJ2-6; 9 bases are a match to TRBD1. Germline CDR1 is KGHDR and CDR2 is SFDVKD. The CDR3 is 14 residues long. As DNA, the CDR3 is TGTGCCACCAGTGAGCGACAGGGGGACAACGTCCTGACTTTC. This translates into CATSERQGDNVLTF.

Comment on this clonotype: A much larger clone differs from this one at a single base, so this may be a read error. CDR3 nucleotides: TGTGCCAGCAGCCTGACTAGCGGGAGCGCGGAGCAGTTCTTC. It encodes CASSLTSGSAEQFF. The chain joins TRBV7-2 to TRBJ2-1; 12 positions match TRBD2. The CDR3 runs 14 residues. Germline V CDR1 and CDR2: SGHTA, FQGNSA. The V segment lost 5 bases and the J segment 10 bases; nucleotides outside the gene matches: 6.

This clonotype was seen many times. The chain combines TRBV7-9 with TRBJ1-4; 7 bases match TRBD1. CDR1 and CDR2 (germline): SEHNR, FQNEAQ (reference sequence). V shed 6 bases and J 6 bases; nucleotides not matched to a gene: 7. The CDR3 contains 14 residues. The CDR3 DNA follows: TGTGCCAGCAGACAAACAGGGGTCGATGAAAAACTGTTTTTT. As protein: CASRQTGVDEKLFF.

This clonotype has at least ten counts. CDR3 loop: CASSGTGGSYEQYF. The CDR3 region has the DNA TGTGCCAGCAGTGGGACAGGGGGCTCCTACGAGCAGTACTTC. The J gene is TRBJ2-7, the V gene TRBV2; 10 bases agree with TRBD1. Trimming took 4 bases from V and 0 from J; bases not matched to a gene: 0. The CDR3 consists of 14 residues. Germline V gene data show CDR1 as SNHLY and CDR2 as FYNNEI.

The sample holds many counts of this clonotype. The CDR3 coding sequence is TGTGCCAGCAGCCCCCACAGCAACGGGGCCGAGCAGTACTTC. Encoded protein: CASSPHSNGAEQYF. The chain links TRBV7-2 to TRBJ2-7; TRBD1 or TRBD2 may be the D gene (5 bases each). This CDR3 has 14 amino acids. Trimming pared 5 bases from V and 6 bases from J, leaving 17 bases between. Looked up from germline, CDR1 is SGHTA and CDR2 is FQGNSA.

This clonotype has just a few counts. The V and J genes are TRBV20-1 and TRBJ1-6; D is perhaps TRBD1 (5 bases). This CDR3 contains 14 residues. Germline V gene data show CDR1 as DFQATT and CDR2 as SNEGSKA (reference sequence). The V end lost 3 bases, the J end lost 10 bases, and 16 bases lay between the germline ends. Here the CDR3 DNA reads TGCAGTGCTAGTGGGGCTGGGGTAGGCTCACCCCTCCACTTT. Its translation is CSASGAGVGSPLHF.

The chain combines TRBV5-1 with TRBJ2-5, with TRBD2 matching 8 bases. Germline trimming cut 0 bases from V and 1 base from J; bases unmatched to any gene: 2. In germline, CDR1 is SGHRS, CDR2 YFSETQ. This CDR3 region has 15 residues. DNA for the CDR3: TGCGCCAGCAGCTTGGCGGGAGGGCCCCAAGAGACCCAGTACTTC. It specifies CASSLAGGPQETQYF. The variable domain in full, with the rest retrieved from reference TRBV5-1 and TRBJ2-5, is KAGVTQTPRYLIKTRGQQVTLSCSPISGHRSVSWYQQTPGQGLQFLFEYFSETQRNKGNFPGRFSGRQFSNSRSEMNVSTLELGDSALYLCASSLAGGPQETQYFGPGTRLLVL.

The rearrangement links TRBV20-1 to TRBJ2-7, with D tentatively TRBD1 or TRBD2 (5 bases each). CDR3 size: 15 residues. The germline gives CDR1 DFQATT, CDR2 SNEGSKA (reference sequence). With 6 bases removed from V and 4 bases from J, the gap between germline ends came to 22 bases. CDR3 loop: CSADRGAGVIYEQYF. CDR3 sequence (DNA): TGCAGTGCGGACCGAGGGGCGGGCGTAATTTACGAGCAGTACTTC.